These 8 T cell receptor beta chains were sequenced from one sample in a study of cytomegalovirus exposure and HLA in healthy donors. With 60 Vbeta and 13 Jbeta primers, the PCR was carried out. Assay: immunoSEQ multiplex PCR; the TCRdb copy retains only in-frame clones and omits some. The sample carries over 50,000 clones, about 80% recorded once. Sequencing input: PBMCs. These receptor sequences come from a man aged 35 to 55 in good health and CMV-seronegative.

This rearrangement joins TRBV5-1 to TRBJ2-3; D is perhaps TRBD1 (6 bases). The germline V gene has CDR1 SGHRS and CDR2 YFSETQ. Trimming removed 0 bases from V and 2 bases from J, with 16 bases in between. This CDR3 region has 17 residues. The CDR3 is CASSLDWGQGLTDTQYF. CDR3 DNA sequence: TGCGCCAGCAGCTTGGACTGGGGGCAGGGCCTCACAGATACGCAGTATTTT.

The chain uses TRBV7-9 and TRBJ2-3, with 8 bases that match TRBD2. The germline V gene encodes CDR1 SEHNR and CDR2 FQNEAQ (reference sequence). CDR3 length: 14 amino acids. V lost 2 bases and J lost 6; bases outside the gene matches: 4. The CDR3 nucleotides are TGTGCCAGCAGCTTATGGGAGCGGGGGGATACGCAGTATTTT. The encoded protein is CASSLWERGDTQYF.

The chain recombines TRBV19 with TRBJ2-5; 13 bases match TRBD2. Trimming cost V 3 bases and J 3 bases; bases outside gene matches: 4. This CDR3 has 16 amino acids. Germline V gene lookup returns CDR1 LNHDA and CDR2 SQIVND (reference sequence). CDR3 protein: CASSMSTSGGEETQYF. CDR3 DNA: TGTGCCAGTAGTATGTCTACTAGCGGGGGGGAAGAGACCCAGTACTTC.

The V call is TRBV5-6, the J call TRBJ2-5, with 9 bases fitting TRBD1. The CDR3 extends over 16 amino acids. Germline loops: CDR1 SGHDT, CDR2 YYEEEE. V trimming: 4 bases; J trimming: 2 bases; junction bases outside the gene matches: 9. This CDR3 reads CASSLGQGEMQETQYF. Written as DNA, the CDR3 is TGTGCCAGCAGCCTGGGACAGGGAGAGATGCAAGAGACCCAGTACTTC.

V is TRBV5-1 and J is TRBJ1-1, with D perhaps matching TRBD1 (5 bases). Germline V CDR1 and CDR2: SGHRS, YFSETQ. The CDR3 has 14 amino acids. The V end lost 3 bases, the J end lost 1 base, and 10 bases lay between the germline ends. Here the CDR3 reads CASSSRVPNTEAFF. DNA of the CDR3: TGCGCCAGCAGCTCCAGGGTTCCGAACACTGAAGCTTTCTTT.

The chain is built from TRBV28 and TRBJ1-1, with 7 bases aligning to TRBD1. Losses at the gene ends were 4 bases for V and 0 bases for J; bases not matched to a gene: 5. Looked up from germline, CDR1 is MDHEN and CDR2 is SYDVKM. CDR3 length: 15 residues. CDR3 sequence: CASSSRDRLNTEAFF. CDR3 in DNA: TGTGCCAGCAGTTCCAGGGACAGACTGAACACTGAAGCTTTCTTT.

V usage is TRBV19 and J usage is TRBJ1-3; maybe TRBD1 (5 bases). V lost 7 bases to trimming and J lost 0 bases, with 13 bases between them. Germline V gene sequence: CDR1 LNHDA, CDR2 SQIVND (reference sequence). The CDR3 has 15 residues. The CDR3 region is CASIPPGYSGNTIYF. The CDR3 DNA sequence: TGTGCCAGTATTCCACCAGGGTACTCTGGAAACACCATATATTTT.

The chain recombines TRBV5-1 with TRBJ2-3, with 9 positions matching TRBD2. This CDR3 region has 16 residues. Germline CDR1 is SGHRS and CDR2 is YFSETQ. V dropped 1 base and J dropped 5; count of bases not matched to a gene: 8. The CDR3 nucleotides are TGCGCCAGCAGCTTGCGGCTAGCGGGGAACCAAGATACGCAGTATTTT. Amino acid sequence: CASSLRLAGNQDTQYF.